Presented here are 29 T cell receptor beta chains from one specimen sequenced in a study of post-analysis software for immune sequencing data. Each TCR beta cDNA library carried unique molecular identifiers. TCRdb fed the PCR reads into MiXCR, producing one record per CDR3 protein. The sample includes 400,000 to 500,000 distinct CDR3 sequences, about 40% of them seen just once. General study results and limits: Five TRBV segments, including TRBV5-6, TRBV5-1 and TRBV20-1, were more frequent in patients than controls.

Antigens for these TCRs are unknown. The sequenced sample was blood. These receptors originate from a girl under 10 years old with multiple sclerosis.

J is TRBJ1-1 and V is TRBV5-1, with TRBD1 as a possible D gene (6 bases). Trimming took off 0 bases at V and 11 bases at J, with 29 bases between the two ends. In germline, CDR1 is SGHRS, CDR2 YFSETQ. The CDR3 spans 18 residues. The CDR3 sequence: CASSLVTGTTSGANAAFF. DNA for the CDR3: TGCGCCAGCAGCTTGGTTACAGGGACTACCAGCGGGGCCAATGCGGCTTTCTTT. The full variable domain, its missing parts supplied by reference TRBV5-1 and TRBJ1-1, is KAGVTQTPRYLIKTRGQQVTLSCSPISGHRSVSWYQQTPGQGLQFLFEYFSETQRNKGNFPGRFSGRQFSNSRSEMNVSTLELGDSALYLCASSLVTGTTSGANAAFFGQGTRLTVV.

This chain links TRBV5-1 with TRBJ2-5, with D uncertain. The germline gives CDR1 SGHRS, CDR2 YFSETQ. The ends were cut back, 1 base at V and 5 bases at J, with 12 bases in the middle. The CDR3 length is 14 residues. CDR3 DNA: TGCGCCAGCAGCTTGTTAGGAATAAGGGAGACCCAGTACTTC. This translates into CASSLLGIRETQYF.

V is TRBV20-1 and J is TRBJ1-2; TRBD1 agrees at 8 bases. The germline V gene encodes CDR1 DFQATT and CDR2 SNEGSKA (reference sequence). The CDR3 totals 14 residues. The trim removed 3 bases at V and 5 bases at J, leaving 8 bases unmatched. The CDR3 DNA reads TGCAGTGCTAGCAGAGACAGGGGAACTTATGGCTACACCTTC. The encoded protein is CSASRDRGTYGYTF.

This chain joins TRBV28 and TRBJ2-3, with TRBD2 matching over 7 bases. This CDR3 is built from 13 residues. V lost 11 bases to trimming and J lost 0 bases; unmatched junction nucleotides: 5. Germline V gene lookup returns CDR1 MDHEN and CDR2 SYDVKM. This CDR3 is CAVGEGSTDTQYF. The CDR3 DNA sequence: TGTGCCGTAGGGGAGGGGAGCACAGATACGCAGTATTTT.

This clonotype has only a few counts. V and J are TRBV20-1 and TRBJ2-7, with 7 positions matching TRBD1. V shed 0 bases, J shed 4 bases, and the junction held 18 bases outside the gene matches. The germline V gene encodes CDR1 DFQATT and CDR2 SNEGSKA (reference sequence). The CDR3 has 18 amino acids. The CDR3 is CSAREVRGQSISSYEQYF. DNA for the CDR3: TGCAGTGCTAGAGAGGTGAGGGGACAGAGTATTTCTTCGTACGAGCAGTACTTC.

DNA for the CDR3: TGCAGCGTTGAAGATCTAGGGGACAACCAAGAGACCCAGTACTTC. Translation gives CSVEDLGDNQETQYF. The chain uses TRBV29-1 and TRBJ2-5, with D possibly matching TRBD1 (6 bases). V gave up 0 bases and J gave up 0 bases, with 11 bases separating them. Germline V gene data show CDR1 as SQVTM and CDR2 as ANQGSEA. The CDR3 contains 15 residues.

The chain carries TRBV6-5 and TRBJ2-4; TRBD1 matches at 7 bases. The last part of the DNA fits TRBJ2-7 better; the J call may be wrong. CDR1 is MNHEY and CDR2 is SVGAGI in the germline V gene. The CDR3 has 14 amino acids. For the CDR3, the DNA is TGTGCCAGCCTGGGACAGAGCTATCCTTACGAGCAGTACTTC. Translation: CASLGQSYPYEQYF.

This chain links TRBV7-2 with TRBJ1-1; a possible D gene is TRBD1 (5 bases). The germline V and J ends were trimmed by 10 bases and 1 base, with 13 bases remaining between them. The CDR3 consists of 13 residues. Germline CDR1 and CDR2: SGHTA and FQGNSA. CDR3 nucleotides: TGTGCCATTTCTCAGGGCTGGAACACTGAAGCTTTCTTT. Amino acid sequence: CAISQGWNTEAFF.

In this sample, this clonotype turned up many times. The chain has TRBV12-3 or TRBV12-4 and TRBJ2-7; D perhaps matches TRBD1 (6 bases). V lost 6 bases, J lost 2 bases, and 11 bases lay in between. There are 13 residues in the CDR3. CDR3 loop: CASSPQGTYEQYF. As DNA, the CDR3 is TGTGCCAGCAGCCCCCAGGGGACCTACGAGCAGTACTTC.

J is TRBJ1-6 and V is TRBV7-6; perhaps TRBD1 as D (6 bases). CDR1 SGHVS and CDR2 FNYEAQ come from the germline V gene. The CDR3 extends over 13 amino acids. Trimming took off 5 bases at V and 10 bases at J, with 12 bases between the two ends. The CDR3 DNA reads TGTGCCAGCAGCGCCTCAGGGGACTCACCCCTCCACTTT. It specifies CASSASGDSPLHF. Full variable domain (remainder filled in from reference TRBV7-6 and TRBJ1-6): GAGVSQSPRYKVTKRGQDVALRCDPISGHVSLYWYRQALGQGPEFLTYFNYEAQQDKSGLPNDRFSAERPEGSISTLTIQRTEQRDSAMYRCASSASGDSPLHFGNGTRLTVT.

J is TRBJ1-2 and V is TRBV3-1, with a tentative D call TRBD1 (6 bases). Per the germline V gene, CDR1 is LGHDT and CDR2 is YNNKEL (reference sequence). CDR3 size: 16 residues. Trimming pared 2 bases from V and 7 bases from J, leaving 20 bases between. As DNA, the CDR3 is TGTGCCAGCAGCCAAAACCGTCAGGGGAACAGCTTTGGCTACACCTTC. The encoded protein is CASSQNRQGNSFGYTF.

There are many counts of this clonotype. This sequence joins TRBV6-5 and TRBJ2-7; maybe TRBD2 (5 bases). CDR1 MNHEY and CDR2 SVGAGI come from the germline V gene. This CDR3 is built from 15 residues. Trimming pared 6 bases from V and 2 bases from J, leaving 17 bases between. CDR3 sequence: CASRAEGEGTYEQYF. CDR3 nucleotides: TGTGCCAGCAGGGCTGAGGGAGAGGGAACCTACGAGCAGTACTTC.

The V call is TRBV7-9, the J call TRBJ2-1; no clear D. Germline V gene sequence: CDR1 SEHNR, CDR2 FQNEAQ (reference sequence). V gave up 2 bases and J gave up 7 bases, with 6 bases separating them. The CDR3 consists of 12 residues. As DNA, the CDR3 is TGTGCCAGCAGCTTATATGCTAATGAGCAGTTCTTC. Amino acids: CASSLYANEQFF.

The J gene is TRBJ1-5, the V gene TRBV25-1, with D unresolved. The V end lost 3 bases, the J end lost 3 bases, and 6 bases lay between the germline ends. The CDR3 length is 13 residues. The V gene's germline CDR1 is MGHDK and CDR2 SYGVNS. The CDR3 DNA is TGTGCCAGCAGTGATTACAACAATCAGCCCCAGCATTTT. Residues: CASSDYNNQPQHF.

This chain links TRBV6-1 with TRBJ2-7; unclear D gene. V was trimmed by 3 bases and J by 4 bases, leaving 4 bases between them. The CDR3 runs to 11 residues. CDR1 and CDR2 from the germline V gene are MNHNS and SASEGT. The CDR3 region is CASSDPYEQYF. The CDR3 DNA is TGTGCCAGCAGTGATCCGTACGAGCAGTACTTC.

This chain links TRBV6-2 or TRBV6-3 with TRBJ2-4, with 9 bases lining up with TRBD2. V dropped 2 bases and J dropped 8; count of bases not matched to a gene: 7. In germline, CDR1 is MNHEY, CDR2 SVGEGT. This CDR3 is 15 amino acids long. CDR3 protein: CASSYVAGELDIQYF. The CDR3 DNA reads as TGTGCCAGCAGTTACGTAGCGGGGGAATTGGACATTCAGTACTTC.

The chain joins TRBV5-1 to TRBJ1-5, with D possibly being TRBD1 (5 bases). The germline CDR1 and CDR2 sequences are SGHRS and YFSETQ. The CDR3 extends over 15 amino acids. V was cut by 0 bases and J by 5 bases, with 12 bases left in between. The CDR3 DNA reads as TGCGCCAGCAGCTTGGAAGGGGCCGGGGATCAGCCCCAGCATTTT. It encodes CASSLEGAGDQPQHF. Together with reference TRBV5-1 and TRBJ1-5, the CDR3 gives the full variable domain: KAGVTQTPRYLIKTRGQQVTLSCSPISGHRSVSWYQQTPGQGLQFLFEYFSETQRNKGNFPGRFSGRQFSNSRSEMNVSTLELGDSALYLCASSLEGAGDQPQHFGDGTRLSIL.

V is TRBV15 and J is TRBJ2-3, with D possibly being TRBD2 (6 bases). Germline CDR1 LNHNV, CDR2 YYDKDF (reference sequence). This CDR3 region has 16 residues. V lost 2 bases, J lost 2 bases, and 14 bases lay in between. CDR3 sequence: CATSRQWGLSTDTQYF. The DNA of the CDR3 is TGTGCCACCAGCAGACAGTGGGGACTCTCCACAGATACGCAGTATTTT.

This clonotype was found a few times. For the CDR3, the DNA is TGTGCCAGCAGTTTAAGGCGGGTCCCTGGGGAAAAACTGTTTTTT. Protein: CASSLRRVPGEKLFF. The rearrangement joins TRBV12-3 or TRBV12-4 to TRBJ1-4; D is ambiguous. The CDR3 spans 15 residues. The V end lost 2 bases, the J end lost 8 bases, and 15 bases lay between the germline ends.

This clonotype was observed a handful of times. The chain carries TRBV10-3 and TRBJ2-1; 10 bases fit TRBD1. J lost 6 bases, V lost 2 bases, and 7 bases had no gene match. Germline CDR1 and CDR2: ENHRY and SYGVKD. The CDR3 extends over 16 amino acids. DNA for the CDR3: TGTGCCATCAGTGAGATGGACAGGGGGATGGCCAATGAGCAGTTCTTC. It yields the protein CAISEMDRGMANEQFF.

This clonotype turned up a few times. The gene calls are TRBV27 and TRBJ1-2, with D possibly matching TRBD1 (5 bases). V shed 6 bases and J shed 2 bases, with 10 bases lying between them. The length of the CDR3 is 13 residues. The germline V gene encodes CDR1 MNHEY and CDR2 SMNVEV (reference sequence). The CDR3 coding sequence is TGTGCCAGCAGAGGGGCCTCAAACTATGGCTACACCTTC. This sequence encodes CASRGASNYGYTF.

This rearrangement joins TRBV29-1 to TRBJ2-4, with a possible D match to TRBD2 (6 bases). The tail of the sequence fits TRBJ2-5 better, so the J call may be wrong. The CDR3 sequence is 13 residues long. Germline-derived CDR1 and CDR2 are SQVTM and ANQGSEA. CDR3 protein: CSVAGLLQETQYF. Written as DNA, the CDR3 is TGCAGCGTTGCTGGACTACTACAAGAGACCCAGTACTTC.

CDR3 nucleotides: TGTGCCAGCAGCGTAGTGGGACACTTGAACACTGAAGCTTTCTTT. Translating it yields CASSVVGHLNTEAFF. The V call is TRBV9, the J call TRBJ1-1; weak D call: TRBD1 (6 bases). Germline CDR1 and CDR2: SGDLS and YYNGEE. Trimming took 0 bases from V and 0 from J, leaving 9 bases between them. This CDR3 has 15 amino acids.

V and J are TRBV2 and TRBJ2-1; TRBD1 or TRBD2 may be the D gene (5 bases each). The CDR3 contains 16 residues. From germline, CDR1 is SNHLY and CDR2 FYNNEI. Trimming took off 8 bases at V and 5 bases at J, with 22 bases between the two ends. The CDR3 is CASARDGRLKNNEQFF. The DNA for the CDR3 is TGTGCCAGCGCCCGGGACGGCAGACTTAAAAACAATGAGCAGTTCTTC.

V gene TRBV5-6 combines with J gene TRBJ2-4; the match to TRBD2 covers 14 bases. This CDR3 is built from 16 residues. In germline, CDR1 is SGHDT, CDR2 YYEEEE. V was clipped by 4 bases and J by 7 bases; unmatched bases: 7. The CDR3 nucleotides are TGTGCCAGCAGCCTGGGACTAGCGGGAGTTTCGAACATTCAGTACTTC. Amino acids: CASSLGLAGVSNIQYF.

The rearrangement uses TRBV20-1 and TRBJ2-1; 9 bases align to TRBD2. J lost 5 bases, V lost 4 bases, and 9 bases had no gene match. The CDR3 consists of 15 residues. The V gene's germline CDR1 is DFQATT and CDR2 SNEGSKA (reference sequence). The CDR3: CSATHSGRGDNEQFF. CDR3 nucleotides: TGCAGTGCTACTCATAGCGGGAGAGGGGACAATGAGCAGTTCTTC.

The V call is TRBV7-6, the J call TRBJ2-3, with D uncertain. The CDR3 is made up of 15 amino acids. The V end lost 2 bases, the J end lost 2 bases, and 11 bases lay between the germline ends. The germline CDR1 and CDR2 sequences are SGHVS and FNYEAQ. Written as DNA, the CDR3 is TGTGCCAGCAGCTTACGATCGGATTCCACAGATACGCAGTATTTT. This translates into CASSLRSDSTDTQYF. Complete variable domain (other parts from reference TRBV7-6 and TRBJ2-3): GAGVSQSPRYKVTKRGQDVALRCDPISGHVSLYWYRQALGQGPEFLTYFNYEAQQDKSGLPNDRFSAERPEGSISTLTIQRTEQRDSAMYRCASSLRSDSTDTQYFGPGTRLTVL.

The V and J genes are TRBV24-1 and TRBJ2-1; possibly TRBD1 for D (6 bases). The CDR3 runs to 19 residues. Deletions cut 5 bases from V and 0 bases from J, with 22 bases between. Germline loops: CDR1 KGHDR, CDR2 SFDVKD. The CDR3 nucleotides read TGTGCCACCAGTGGCTCCTCATCCAGGGGCCCTAGCTCCTACAATGAGCAGTTCTTC. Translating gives CATSGSSSRGPSSYNEQFF.

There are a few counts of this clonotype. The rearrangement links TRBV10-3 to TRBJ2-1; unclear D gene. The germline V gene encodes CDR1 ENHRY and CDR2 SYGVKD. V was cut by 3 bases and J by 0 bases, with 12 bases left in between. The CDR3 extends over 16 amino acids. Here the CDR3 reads CAISESVQPSYNEQFF. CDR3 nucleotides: TGTGCCATCAGTGAATCCGTACAACCCTCCTACAATGAGCAGTTCTTC.